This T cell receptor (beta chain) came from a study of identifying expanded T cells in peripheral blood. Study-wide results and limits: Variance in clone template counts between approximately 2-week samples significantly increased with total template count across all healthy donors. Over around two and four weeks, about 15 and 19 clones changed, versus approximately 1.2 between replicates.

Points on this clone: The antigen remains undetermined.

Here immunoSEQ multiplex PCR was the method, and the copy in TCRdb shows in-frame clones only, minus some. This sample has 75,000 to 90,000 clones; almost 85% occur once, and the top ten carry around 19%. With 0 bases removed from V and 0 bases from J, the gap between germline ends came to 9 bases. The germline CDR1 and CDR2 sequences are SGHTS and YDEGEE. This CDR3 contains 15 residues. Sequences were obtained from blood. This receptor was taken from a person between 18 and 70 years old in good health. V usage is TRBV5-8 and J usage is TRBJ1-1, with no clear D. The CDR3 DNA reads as TGTGCCAGCAGCTTGGGCATCACCATGAACACTGAAGCTTTCTTT. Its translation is CASSLGITMNTEAFF.